The 6 T cell receptor beta chains given below trace back to one sample, sequenced in a study of human thymus T cells. Thymic tissue was derived from resections collected during corrective heart surgery. Sequenced by immunoSEQ multiplex PCR; TCRdb stores in-frame clones only, minus some. The profile covers about 78,000 clones, with nearly 98% appearing a single time and approximately 0.03% taken by the ten largest. Sequencing was done on a sample of thymus tissue. The receptors originated from a boy younger than two with a congenital heart defect but otherwise immunologically healthy.

This clone appeared a single time. This chain links TRBV12-5 with TRBJ2-1; 8 nucleotides match TRBD1. V lost 2 bases and J lost 5; bases outside the gene matches: 11. The CDR3 extends over 17 amino acids. CDR1 is LGHNT and CDR2 is FRNRAP in the germline V gene. CDR3 DNA: TGTGCTAGTGGTTTGCCAAGACCGGACAGGGCGCACAATGAGCAGTTCTTC. Translation gives CASGLPRPDRAHNEQFF.

In DNA form, the CDR3 reads TGCGCCAGCAGCTTGTCGGGACAGGGAGGAATCTACGAGCAGTACTTC. It yields the protein CASSLSGQGGIYEQYF. This rearrangement joins TRBV5-1 to TRBJ2-7; 9 bases align to TRBD1. Germline CDR1 and CDR2: SGHRS and YFSETQ. V was pared by 1 base and J by 3 bases, with 8 bases of the junction left unmatched. The CDR3 loop spans 16 amino acids.

The V and J genes are TRBV9 and TRBJ1-4, with TRBD1 as a possible D gene (6 bases). The CDR3 runs 15 residues. Trimming shortened V by 4 bases and J by 8 bases, and 18 bases separated the two germline ends. Per the germline V gene, CDR1 is SGDLS and CDR2 is YYNGEE. CDR3 residues: CASSPYGQFGEKLFF. CDR3 nucleotides: TGTGCCAGCAGCCCCTACGGACAGTTCGGCGAAAAACTGTTTTTT. Supplemented by reference TRBV9 and TRBJ1-4, the full variable domain reads DSGVTQTPKHLITATGQRVTLRCSPRSGDLSVYWYQQSLDQGLQFLIQYYNGEERAKGNILERFSAQQFPDLHSELNLSSLELGDSALYFCASSPYGQFGEKLFFGSGTQLSVL.

This clone has a single count. This sequence joins TRBV28 and TRBJ2-3, with TRBD2 matching 11 bases. J lost 5 bases, V lost 6 bases, and 4 bases had no gene match. In germline, CDR1 is MDHEN, CDR2 SYDVKM. This CDR3 region has 14 residues. CDR3 sequence (DNA): TGTGCCAGCAGCCATGGACTAGCGGGAGATACGCAGTATTTT. Residues: CASSHGLAGDTQYF.

The V and J genes are TRBV7-2 and TRBJ2-3; 7 bases agree with TRBD2. The CDR3 contains 18 residues. CDR1 SGHTA and CDR2 FQGNSA come from the germline V gene. Trimming cost V 2 bases and J 2 bases; bases outside gene matches: 13. The CDR3 nucleotides are TGTGCCAGCAGCTTAAGTCCGGGACTACTAAGTTCCACAGATACGCAGTATTTT. Its protein product is CASSLSPGLLSSTDTQYF.

The chain couples TRBV28 to TRBJ1-3; 7 nucleotides match TRBD1. The CDR3 sequence is 15 residues long. The V segment lost 10 bases and the J segment 4 bases; nucleotides outside the gene matches: 13. The V gene's germline CDR1 is MDHEN and CDR2 SYDVKM. CDR3 coding DNA: TGTGCCACCACCCAACCCGGGACAGAAGGAAACACCATATATTTT. It codes for CATTQPGTEGNTIYF.